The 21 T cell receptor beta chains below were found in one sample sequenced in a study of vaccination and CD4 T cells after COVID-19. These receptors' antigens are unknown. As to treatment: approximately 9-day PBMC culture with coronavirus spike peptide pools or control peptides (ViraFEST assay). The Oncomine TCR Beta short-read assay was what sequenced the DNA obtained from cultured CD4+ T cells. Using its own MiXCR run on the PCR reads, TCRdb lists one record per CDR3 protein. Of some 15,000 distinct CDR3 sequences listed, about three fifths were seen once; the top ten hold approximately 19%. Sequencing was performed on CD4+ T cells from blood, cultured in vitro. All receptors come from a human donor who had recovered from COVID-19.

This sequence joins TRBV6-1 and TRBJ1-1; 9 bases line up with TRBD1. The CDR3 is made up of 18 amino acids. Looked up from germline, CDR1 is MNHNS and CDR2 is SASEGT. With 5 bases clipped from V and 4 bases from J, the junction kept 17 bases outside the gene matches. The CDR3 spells CASSRQGDRSVIGTEAFF. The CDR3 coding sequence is TGTGCCAGCAGTCGACAGGGGGACAGGTCGGTAATCGGCACTGAAGCTTTCTTT.

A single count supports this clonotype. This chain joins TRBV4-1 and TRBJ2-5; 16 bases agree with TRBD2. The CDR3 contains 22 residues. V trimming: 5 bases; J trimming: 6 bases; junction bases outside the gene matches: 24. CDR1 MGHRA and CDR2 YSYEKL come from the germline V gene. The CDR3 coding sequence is TGCGCCAGCAGCTCTCACCCTGGACAGGACGGGACTAGCGGGAGGGCCAGGAAGACCCAGTACTTC. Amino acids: CASSSHPGQDGTSGRARKTQYF.

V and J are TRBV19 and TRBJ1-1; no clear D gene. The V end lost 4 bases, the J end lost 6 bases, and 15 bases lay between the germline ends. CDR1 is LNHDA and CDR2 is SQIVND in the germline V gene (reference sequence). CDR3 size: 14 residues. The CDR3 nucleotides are TGTGCCAGTAGTACCCCCCCCAGAAGGCCTGAAGCTTTCTTT. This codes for CASSTPPRRPEAFF.

In DNA, the CDR3 is TGTGCCAGCAGCTTGGGCAGCCCCCAAAGTGGCGAGCAGTACTTC. Amino acid sequence: CASSLGSPQSGEQYF. The chain recombines TRBV5-8 with TRBJ2-7; unclear D gene. Looked up from germline, CDR1 is SGHTS and CDR2 is YDEGEE. V lost 0 bases, J lost 6 bases, and 16 bases lay in between. The CDR3 is 15 amino acids.

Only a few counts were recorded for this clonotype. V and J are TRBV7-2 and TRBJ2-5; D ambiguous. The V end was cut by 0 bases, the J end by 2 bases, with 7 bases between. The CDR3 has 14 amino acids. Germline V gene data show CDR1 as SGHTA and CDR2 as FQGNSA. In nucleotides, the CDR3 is TGTGCCAGCAGCTTAGCGGTGATGCAAGAGACCCAGTACTTC. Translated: CASSLAVMQETQYF.

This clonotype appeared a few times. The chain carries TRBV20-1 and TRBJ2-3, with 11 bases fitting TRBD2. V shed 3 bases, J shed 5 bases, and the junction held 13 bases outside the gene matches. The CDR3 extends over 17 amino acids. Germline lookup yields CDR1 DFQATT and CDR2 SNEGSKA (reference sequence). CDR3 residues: CSASPPLAGEAGDTQYF. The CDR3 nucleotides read TGCAGTGCTAGTCCCCCACTAGCGGGAGAGGCGGGAGATACGCAGTATTTT.

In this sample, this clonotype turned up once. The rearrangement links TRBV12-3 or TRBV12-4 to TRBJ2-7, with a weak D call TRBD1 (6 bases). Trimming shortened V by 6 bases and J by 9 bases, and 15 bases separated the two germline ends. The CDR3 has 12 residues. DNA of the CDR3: TGTGCCAGCAGGGGCAGGGGCTGGGGGCAGTACTTC. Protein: CASRGRGWGQYF.

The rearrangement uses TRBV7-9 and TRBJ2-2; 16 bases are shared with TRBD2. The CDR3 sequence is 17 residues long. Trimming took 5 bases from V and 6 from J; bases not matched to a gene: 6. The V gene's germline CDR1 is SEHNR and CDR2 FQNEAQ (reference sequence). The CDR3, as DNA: TGTGCCAGCAGCACGGGACTAGCGGGAGGGTCGTCCGGGGAGCTGTTTTTT. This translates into CASSTGLAGGSSGELFF. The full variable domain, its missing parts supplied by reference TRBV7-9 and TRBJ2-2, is DTGVSQNPRHKITKRGQNVTFRCDPISEHNRLYWYRQTLGQGPEFLTYFQNEAQLEKSRLLSDRFSAERPKGSFSTLEIQRTEQGDSAMYLCASSTGLAGGSSGELFFGEGSRLTVL.

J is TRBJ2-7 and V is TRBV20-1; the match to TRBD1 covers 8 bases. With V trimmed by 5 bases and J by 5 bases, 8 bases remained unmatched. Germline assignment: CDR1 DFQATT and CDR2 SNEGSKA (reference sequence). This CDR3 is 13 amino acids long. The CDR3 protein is CSASGQVRNEQYF. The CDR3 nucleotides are TGCAGTGCTTCGGGACAGGTGAGAAACGAGCAGTACTTC.

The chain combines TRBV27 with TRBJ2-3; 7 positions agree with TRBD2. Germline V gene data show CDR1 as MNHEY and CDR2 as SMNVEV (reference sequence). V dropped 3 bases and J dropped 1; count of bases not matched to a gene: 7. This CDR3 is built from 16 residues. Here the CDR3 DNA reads TGTGCCAGCAGTTTGAATGGCGGGGGAGGCACAGATACGCAGTATTTT. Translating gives CASSLNGGGGTDTQYF.

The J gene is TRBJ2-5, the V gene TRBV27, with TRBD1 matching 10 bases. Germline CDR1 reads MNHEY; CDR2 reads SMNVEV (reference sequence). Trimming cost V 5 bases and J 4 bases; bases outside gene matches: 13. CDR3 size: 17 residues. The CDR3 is CASSRSGTGAGGETQYF. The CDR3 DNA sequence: TGTGCCAGCAGTCGATCCGGGACAGGGGCGGGAGGAGAGACCCAGTACTTC.

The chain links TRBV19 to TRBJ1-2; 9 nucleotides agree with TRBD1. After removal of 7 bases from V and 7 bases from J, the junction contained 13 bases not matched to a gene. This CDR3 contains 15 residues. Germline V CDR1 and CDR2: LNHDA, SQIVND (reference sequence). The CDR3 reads CASTPQAGTGSGYTF. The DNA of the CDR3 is TGTGCCAGTACCCCTCAAGCCGGGACAGGGAGTGGCTACACCTTC.

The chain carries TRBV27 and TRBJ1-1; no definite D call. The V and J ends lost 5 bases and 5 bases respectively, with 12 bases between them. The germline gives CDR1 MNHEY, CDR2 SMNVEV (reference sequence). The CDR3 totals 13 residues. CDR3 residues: CASSQLLGTEAFF. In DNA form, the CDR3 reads TGTGCCAGCAGTCAGCTCCTGGGGACTGAAGCTTTCTTT.

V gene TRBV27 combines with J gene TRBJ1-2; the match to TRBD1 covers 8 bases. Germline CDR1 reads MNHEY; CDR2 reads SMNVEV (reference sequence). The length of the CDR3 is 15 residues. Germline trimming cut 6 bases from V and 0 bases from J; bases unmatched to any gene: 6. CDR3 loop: CASRDRALANYGYTF. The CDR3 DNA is TGTGCCAGCAGGGACAGGGCCCTCGCTAACTATGGCTACACCTTC.

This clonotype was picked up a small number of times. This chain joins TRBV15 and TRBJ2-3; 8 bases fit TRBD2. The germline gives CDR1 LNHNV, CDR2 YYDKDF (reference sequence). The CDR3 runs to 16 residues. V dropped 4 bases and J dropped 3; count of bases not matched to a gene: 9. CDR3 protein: CATSKISGTGTDTQYF. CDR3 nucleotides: TGTGCCACCAGCAAAATTAGCGGGACGGGTACAGATACGCAGTATTTT.

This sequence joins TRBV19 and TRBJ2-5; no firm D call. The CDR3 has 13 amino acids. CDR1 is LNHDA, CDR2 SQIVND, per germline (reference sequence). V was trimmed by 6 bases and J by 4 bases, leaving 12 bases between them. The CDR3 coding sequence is TGTGCCAGTAGCCCCCTGGGATTAGAGACCCAGTACTTC. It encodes CASSPLGLETQYF.

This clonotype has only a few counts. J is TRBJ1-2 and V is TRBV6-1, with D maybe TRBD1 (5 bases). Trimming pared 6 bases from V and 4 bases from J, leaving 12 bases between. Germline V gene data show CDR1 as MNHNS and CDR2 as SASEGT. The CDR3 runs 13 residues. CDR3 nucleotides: TGTGCCAGCAGCCTGGGACTGACCTATGGCTACACCTTC. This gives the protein CASSLGLTYGYTF.

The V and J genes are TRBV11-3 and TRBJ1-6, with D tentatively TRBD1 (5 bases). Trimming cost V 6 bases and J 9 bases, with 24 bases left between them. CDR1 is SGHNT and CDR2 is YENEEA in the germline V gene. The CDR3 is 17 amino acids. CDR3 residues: CASRNYRDFEGRSPLHF. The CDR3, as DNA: TGTGCCAGCAGAAATTACCGGGACTTTGAAGGTCGTTCACCCCTCCACTTT.

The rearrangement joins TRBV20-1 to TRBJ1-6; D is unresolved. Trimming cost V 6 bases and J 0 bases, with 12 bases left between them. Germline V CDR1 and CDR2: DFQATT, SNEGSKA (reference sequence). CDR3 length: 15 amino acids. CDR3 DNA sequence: TGCAGTGCAAGCGGCGGGGTCTCCTATAATTCACCCCTCCACTTT. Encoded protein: CSASGGVSYNSPLHF.

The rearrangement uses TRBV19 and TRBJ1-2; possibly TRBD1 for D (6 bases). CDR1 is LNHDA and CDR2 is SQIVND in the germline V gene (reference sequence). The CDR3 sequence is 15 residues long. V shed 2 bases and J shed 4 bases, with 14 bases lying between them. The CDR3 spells CASSISTGVSYGYTF. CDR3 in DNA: TGTGCCAGTAGTATATCGACAGGCGTTAGCTATGGCTACACCTTC.

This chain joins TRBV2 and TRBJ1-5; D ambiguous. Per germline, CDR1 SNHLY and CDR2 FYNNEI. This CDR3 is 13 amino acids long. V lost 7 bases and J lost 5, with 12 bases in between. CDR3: CASTPGLDQPQHF. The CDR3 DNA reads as TGTGCCAGCACCCCGGGCCTCGATCAGCCCCAGCATTTT.